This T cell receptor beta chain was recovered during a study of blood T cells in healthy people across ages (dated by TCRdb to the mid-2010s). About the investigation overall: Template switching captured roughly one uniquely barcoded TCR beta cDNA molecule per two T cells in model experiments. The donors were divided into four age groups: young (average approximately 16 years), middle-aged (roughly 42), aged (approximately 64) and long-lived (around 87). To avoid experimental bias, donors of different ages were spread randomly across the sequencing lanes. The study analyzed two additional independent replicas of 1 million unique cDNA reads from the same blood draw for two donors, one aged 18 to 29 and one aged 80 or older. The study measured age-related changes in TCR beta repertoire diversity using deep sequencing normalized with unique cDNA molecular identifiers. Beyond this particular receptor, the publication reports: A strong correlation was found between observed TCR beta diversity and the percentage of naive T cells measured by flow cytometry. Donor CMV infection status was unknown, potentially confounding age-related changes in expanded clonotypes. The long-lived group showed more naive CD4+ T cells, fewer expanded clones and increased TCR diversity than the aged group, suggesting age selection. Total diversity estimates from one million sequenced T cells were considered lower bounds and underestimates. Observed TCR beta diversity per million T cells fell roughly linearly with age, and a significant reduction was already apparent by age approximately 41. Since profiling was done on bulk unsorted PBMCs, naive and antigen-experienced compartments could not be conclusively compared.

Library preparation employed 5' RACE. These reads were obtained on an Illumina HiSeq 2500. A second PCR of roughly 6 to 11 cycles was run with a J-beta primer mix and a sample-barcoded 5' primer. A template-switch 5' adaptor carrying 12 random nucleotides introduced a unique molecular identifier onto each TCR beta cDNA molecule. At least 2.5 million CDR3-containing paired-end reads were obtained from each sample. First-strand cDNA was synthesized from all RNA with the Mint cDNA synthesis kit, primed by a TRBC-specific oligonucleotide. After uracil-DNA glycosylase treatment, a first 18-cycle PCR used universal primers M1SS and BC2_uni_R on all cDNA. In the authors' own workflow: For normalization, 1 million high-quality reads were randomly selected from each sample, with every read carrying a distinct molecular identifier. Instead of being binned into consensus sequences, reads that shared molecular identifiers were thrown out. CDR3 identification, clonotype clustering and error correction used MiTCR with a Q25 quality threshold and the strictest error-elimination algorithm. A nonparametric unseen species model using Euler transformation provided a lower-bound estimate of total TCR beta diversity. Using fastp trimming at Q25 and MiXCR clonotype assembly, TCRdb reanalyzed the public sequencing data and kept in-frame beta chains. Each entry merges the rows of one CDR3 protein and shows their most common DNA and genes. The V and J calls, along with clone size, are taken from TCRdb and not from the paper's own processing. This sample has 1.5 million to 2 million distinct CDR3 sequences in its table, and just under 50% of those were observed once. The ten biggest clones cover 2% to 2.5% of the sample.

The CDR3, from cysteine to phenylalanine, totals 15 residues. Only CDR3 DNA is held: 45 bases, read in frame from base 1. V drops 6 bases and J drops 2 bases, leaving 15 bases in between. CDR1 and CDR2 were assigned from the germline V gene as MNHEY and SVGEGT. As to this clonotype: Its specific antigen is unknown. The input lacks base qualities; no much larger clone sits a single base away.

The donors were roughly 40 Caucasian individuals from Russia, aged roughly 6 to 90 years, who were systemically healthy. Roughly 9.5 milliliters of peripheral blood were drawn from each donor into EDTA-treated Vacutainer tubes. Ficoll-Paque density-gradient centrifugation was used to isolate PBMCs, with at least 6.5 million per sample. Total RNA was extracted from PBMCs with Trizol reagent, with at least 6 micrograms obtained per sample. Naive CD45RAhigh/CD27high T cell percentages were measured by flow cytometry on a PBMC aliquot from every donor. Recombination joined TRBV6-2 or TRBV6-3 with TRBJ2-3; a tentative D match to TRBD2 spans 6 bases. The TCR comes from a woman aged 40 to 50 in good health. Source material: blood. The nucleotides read TGTGCCAGCAGACCTGGGACTTCCTACACAGATACGCAGTATTTT. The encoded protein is CASRPGTSYTDTQYF.